The 30 T cell receptor beta chains presented below share a single source sample, sequenced in a study of CD8 T cells in Susac syndrome. Random-hexamer reverse transcription was applied to 0.5 to 1 ug RNA. TCRdb independently ran MiXCR on the immunoSEQ multiplex PCR reads; one entry per CDR3 protein. The sample includes 350,000 to 550,000 distinct CDR3 sequences, approximately 85% of them seen just once. The sample comprised CD8+ T cells from PBMCs. These receptors originate from a human donor with multiple sclerosis.

This chain links TRBV15 with TRBJ1-2, with 8 bases aligning to TRBD1. The V segment lost 0 bases and the J segment 4 bases; nucleotides outside the gene matches: 7. CDR3 length: 16 amino acids. Germline V gives CDR1 LNHNV, CDR2 YYDKDF (reference sequence). Here the CDR3 reads CATSRDLGQEIYGYTF. As DNA, the CDR3 is TGTGCCACCAGCAGAGATCTGGGACAGGAAATCTATGGCTACACCTTC.

The J gene is TRBJ2-1, the V gene TRBV27; D possibly corresponds to TRBD1 (6 bases). Germline CDR1 MNHEY, CDR2 SMNVEV (reference sequence). This CDR3 spans 13 amino acids. V was clipped by 2 bases and J by 8 bases, with 10 bases between them. DNA of the CDR3: TGTGCCAGCAGTTTAGGGACAATCCATGAGCAGTTCTTC. It encodes CASSLGTIHEQFF.

V usage is TRBV29-1 and J usage is TRBJ2-1, with a weak D call TRBD2 (6 bases). The CDR3 covers 12 residues. Trimming cost V 3 bases and J 10 bases, with 13 bases left between them. Germline V gives CDR1 SQVTM, CDR2 ANQGSEA. CDR3 sequence: CSVEEGVGEQFF. CDR3 nucleotide sequence: TGCAGCGTTGAGGAGGGAGTAGGCGAGCAGTTCTTC.

The gene calls are TRBV7-6 and TRBJ2-7; TRBD1 aligns across 11 bases. V lost 5 bases, J lost 3 bases, and 6 bases stayed unmatched. CDR3 length: 15 amino acids. Germline CDR1 reads SGHVS; CDR2 reads FNYEAQ. CDR3 region: CASSRGTGGGYEQYF. The CDR3 region has the DNA TGTGCCAGCAGCCGCGGGACAGGGGGGGGCTACGAGCAGTACTTC.

The genes are TRBV12-3 or TRBV12-4 and TRBJ2-5; D ambiguous. Trimming cost V 2 bases and J 4 bases, with 11 bases left between them. This CDR3 is 14 amino acids long. CDR3 loop: CASSLSRMLETQYF. For the CDR3, the DNA is TGTGCCAGCAGTTTATCAAGGATGTTAGAGACCCAGTACTTC.

The chain combines TRBV27 with TRBJ2-7, with 14 nucleotides matching TRBD2. V was clipped by 2 bases and J by 3 bases; unmatched bases: 3. The germline gives CDR1 MNHEY, CDR2 SMNVEV (reference sequence). This CDR3 contains 16 residues. CDR3 sequence: CASSLEGTSGSYEQYF. The CDR3 bases are TGTGCCAGCAGTTTAGAGGGGACTAGCGGGAGCTACGAGCAGTACTTC.

In this sample, this clonotype turned up once. The CDR3 protein is CASSARDRGPNEKLFF. CDR3 in DNA: TGTGCCAGCAGCGCCCGGGACAGGGGGCCTAATGAAAAACTGTTTTTT. V gene TRBV2 combines with J gene TRBJ1-4; 12 nucleotides agree with TRBD1. The CDR3 is 16 amino acids. Germline CDR1 and CDR2: SNHLY and FYNNEI. V lost 6 bases to trimming and J lost 3 bases; unmatched junction nucleotides: 5.

This chain connects TRBV6-5 to TRBJ2-3, with D uncertain. The CDR3 loop spans 13 amino acids. Trimming pared 4 bases from V and 4 bases from J, leaving 9 bases between. Germline V CDR1 and CDR2: MNHEY, SVGAGI. The CDR3, as DNA: TGTGCCAGCAGTTTCACTCACCCAGATACGCAGTATTTT. Translating gives CASSFTHPDTQYF.

The genes are TRBV7-9 and TRBJ2-5, with 9 bases aligning to TRBD2. With V trimmed by 4 bases and J by 3 bases, 0 bases remained unmatched. The CDR3 has 13 amino acids. In germline, CDR1 is SEHNR, CDR2 FQNEAQ (reference sequence). This CDR3 is CASSSSGEETQYF. CDR3 DNA: TGTGCCAGCAGCTCTAGCGGGGAAGAGACCCAGTACTTC.

In DNA, the CDR3 is TGCGCCAGCAGCCAAGTGGGGGAGACTCTGAACGCTTTCTTT. Its translation is CASSQVGETLNAFF. J is TRBJ1-1 and V is TRBV4-1, with a tentative D call TRBD1 (5 bases). V lost 1 base and J lost 11, with 17 bases in between. The CDR3 runs 14 residues. CDR1 MGHRA and CDR2 YSYEKL come from the germline V gene.

The V and J genes are TRBV10-2 and TRBJ2-5, with 10 positions matching TRBD2. Germline values: CDR1 WSHSY, CDR2 SAAADI. V dropped 4 bases and J dropped 1; count of bases not matched to a gene: 6. This CDR3 is built from 16 residues. CDR3 DNA: TGCGCCAGCAGTGGTTTGAGCGGGGGGGCCCAAGAGACCCAGTACTTC. Amino acids: CASSGLSGGAQETQYF.

The chain recombines TRBV7-2 with TRBJ2-5; TRBD1 aligns across 7 bases. V shed 5 bases, J shed 5 bases, and the junction held 14 bases outside the gene matches. This CDR3 has 16 amino acids. Germline values: CDR1 SGHTA, CDR2 FQGNSA. The CDR3 DNA is TGTGCCAGCAGCGCCCGATCACAGGGGTTCGAGGAGACCCAGTACTTC. It translates to CASSARSQGFEETQYF.

The chain combines TRBV11-2 with TRBJ2-3; D possibly matches TRBD1 or TRBD2 (6 bases each). CDR1 and CDR2 (germline): SGHAT, FQNNGV. This CDR3 comprises 14 residues. The V end was cut by 5 bases, the J end by 6 bases, with 15 bases between. The CDR3, as DNA: TGTGCCAGCAGCCCAGCTGGGGGGCTGGATACGCAGTATTTT. Translated: CASSPAGGLDTQYF.

Here the CDR3 DNA reads TGCGCCAGCAGGCCTTCGGGACAGGGGCCCGCGGACACCTTC. Translation gives CASRPSGQGPADTF. The chain uses TRBV4-1 and TRBJ1-2; 10 positions agree with TRBD1. Germline V gene sequence: CDR1 MGHRA, CDR2 YSYEKL. The CDR3 spans 14 residues. V was clipped by 6 bases and J by 12 bases; unmatched bases: 13.

This chain joins TRBV3-1 and TRBJ1-1, with 8 bases identical to TRBD1. This CDR3 comprises 18 residues. V lost 4 bases, J lost 6 bases, and 19 bases stayed unmatched. The germline V gene encodes CDR1 LGHDT and CDR2 YNNKEL (reference sequence). As DNA, the CDR3 is TGTGCCAGCAGCCCAGTCGGGACTGGACAGGGCAGGTTGGCTGAAGCTTTCTTT. Translating gives CASSPVGTGQGRLAEAFF.

This chain links TRBV5-1 with TRBJ2-2, with D possibly matching TRBD2 (5 bases). CDR3 size: 16 residues. Germline V gives CDR1 SGHRS, CDR2 YFSETQ. Trimming took off 1 base at V and 0 bases at J, with 10 bases between the two ends. CDR3 residues: CASSLFEGANTGELFF. The DNA for the CDR3 is TGCGCCAGCAGCTTGTTCGAGGGAGCGAACACCGGGGAGCTGTTTTTT.

The gene calls are TRBV20-1 and TRBJ1-2; 10 bases match TRBD1. Per the germline V gene, CDR1 is DFQATT and CDR2 is SNEGSKA (reference sequence). Trimming took 5 bases from V and 7 from J; bases not matched to a gene: 16. This CDR3 is built from 16 residues. The CDR3 bases are TGCAGTGCTTCGTCCCGGGACAGGGGCATCCTCCCTGGCTACACCTTC. It yields the protein CSASSRDRGILPGYTF.

This sequence joins TRBV4-1 and TRBJ1-5; TRBD1 might be the D (5 bases). The V gene lost 2 bases and the J gene lost 0 bases, with 14 bases spanning the gap. This CDR3 is built from 17 residues. Germline values: CDR1 MGHRA, CDR2 YSYEKL. The CDR3 nucleotides read TGCGCCAGCAGCCAAAAGGACTGGGACTATAGCAATCAGCCCCAGCATTTT. Translating gives CASSQKDWDYSNQPQHF.

In DNA form, the CDR3 reads TGCAGTGCTATTAGGGGTATGGATGAAAAACTGTTTTTT. Its protein product is CSAIRGMDEKLFF. V gene TRBV20-1 combines with J gene TRBJ1-4, with D maybe TRBD1 (5 bases). The V and J ends lost 4 bases and 6 bases respectively, with 12 bases between them. Germline loops: CDR1 DFQATT, CDR2 SNEGSKA (reference sequence). This CDR3 has 13 residues.

The rearrangement links TRBV4-1 to TRBJ2-7; D is possibly TRBD1 (6 bases). The CDR3 has 14 amino acids. Germline CDR1 reads MGHRA; CDR2 reads YSYEKL. V gave up 2 bases and J gave up 2 bases, with 10 bases separating them. The CDR3 reads CASSQTGSPYEQYF. The CDR3 DNA follows: TGCGCCAGCAGCCAAACAGGGAGCCCCTACGAGCAGTACTTC.

The rearrangement joins TRBV30 to TRBJ1-1; D may be TRBD1 (6 bases). The CDR3 totals 12 residues. The V gene lost 5 bases and the J gene lost 9 bases, with 16 bases spanning the gap. CDR1 GTSNPN and CDR2 SVGIG come from the germline V gene (reference sequence). CDR3 sequence reads: CAWEIRGRQAFF. Written as DNA, the CDR3 is TGTGCCTGGGAGATCAGGGGAAGACAAGCTTTCTTT.

This clonotype was seen once. V usage is TRBV5-5 and J usage is TRBJ2-4; D ambiguous. V was clipped by 2 bases and J by 4 bases, with 7 bases between them. In germline, CDR1 is SGHKS, CDR2 YYEKEE (reference sequence). The CDR3 length is 13 residues. The CDR3 nucleotides are TGTGCCAGCAGCTTTGGCAGAAAAAACATTCAGTACTTC. It yields the protein CASSFGRKNIQYF.

The V gene is TRBV27, the J gene TRBJ1-2; no clear D gene. The V gene's germline CDR1 is MNHEY and CDR2 SMNVEV (reference sequence). The CDR3 is 14 amino acids. V was cut by 4 bases and J by 3 bases, with 12 bases left in between. CDR3 in DNA: TGTGCCAGCAGTTCCACCGTAGGATACTATGGCTACACCTTC. Protein: CASSSTVGYYGYTF.

The V and J genes are TRBV9 and TRBJ1-3; D not resolved. This CDR3 is 14 amino acids long. The ends were cut back, 0 bases at V and 3 bases at J, with 7 bases in the middle. Germline CDR1 reads SGDLS; CDR2 reads YYNGEE. The CDR3 sequence is CASSVAASGNTIYF. CDR3 nucleotides: TGTGCCAGCAGCGTAGCGGCCAGTGGAAACACCATATATTTT. Based on the CDR3 plus reference TRBV9 and TRBJ1-3, the full variable domain is DSGVTQTPKHLITATGQRVTLRCSPRSGDLSVYWYQQSLDQGLQFLIQYYNGEERAKGNILERFSAQQFPDLHSELNLSSLELGDSALYFCASSVAASGNTIYFGEGSWLTVV.

J is TRBJ2-7 and V is TRBV20-1; 11 bases are a match to TRBD1. The CDR3 runs to 17 residues. The V gene's germline CDR1 is DFQATT and CDR2 SNEGSKA (reference sequence). V trimming: 4 bases; J trimming: 0 bases; junction bases outside the gene matches: 11. DNA of the CDR3: TGCAGTGCTATAAGTCCCGGGACAGGGGGAAGCTCCTACGAGCAGTACTTC. This translates into CSAISPGTGGSSYEQYF.

The chain employs TRBV5-1 and TRBJ2-7; D is ambiguous. V dropped 6 bases and J dropped 7 bases, with 14 bases sitting between them. CDR3 size: 12 residues. Germline-derived CDR1 and CDR2 are SGHRS and YFSETQ. CDR3 DNA: TGCGCCAGCAAAGGGCGCCTCGGGGAGCAGTACTTC. The encoded protein is CASKGRLGEQYF.

The chain combines TRBV30 with TRBJ1-1; D is unclear. The V end lost 2 bases, the J end lost 4 bases, and 8 bases lay between the germline ends. Germline CDR1 is GTSNPN and CDR2 is SVGIG (reference sequence). CDR3 length: 12 amino acids. The CDR3 is CAWSQRSTEAFF. CDR3 sequence (DNA): TGTGCCTGGAGTCAGAGGAGCACTGAAGCTTTCTTT.

The chain couples TRBV6-2 or TRBV6-3 to TRBJ1-2; 8 positions match TRBD1. Trimming took 4 bases from V and 2 from J; bases not matched to a gene: 9. CDR1 and CDR2 (germline): MNHEY, SVGEGT. This CDR3 is built from 16 residues. The CDR3 coding sequence is TGTGCCAGCAGTTTCCCATCTGGACAGGGCAACTATGGCTACACCTTC. Translated, it gives CASSFPSGQGNYGYTF.

The DNA for the CDR3 is TGTGCCAGCAGCTCATATTGGGATGAGCAGTTCTTC. It is translated as CASSSYWDEQFF. The rearrangement links TRBV7-2 to TRBJ2-1; D not certain. From germline, CDR1 is SGHTA and CDR2 FQGNSA. The CDR3 contains 12 residues. The ends were cut back, 4 bases at V and 8 bases at J, with 9 bases in the middle.

The chain employs TRBV5-1 and TRBJ2-2, with 8 nucleotides matching TRBD1. CDR1 SGHRS and CDR2 YFSETQ come from the germline V gene. Trimming at V came to 2 bases and at J to 3 bases, leaving 9 bases not matched to a gene. The CDR3 runs to 17 residues. CDR3 in amino acids: CASSFPPGQDDTGELFF. The CDR3 DNA is TGCGCCAGCAGCTTCCCCCCGGGACAGGACGACACCGGGGAGCTGTTTTTT.